The sequence of this TCR beta chain was determined in a study of memory CD4+ T cells and cytomegalovirus serostatus. CDR3 size: 13 residues. CDR1 and CDR2 from the germline V gene are ENHRY and SYGVKD. The V segment lost 6 bases and the J segment 7 bases; nucleotides outside the gene matches: 3. Single viable CD3+CD4+CD8-CD45RO+ cells were sorted as the memory CD4+ T cells. Positive selection with CD4 microbeads enriched total CD4+ T cells. The table came from immunoSEQ multiplex PCR; TCRdb's copy has only in-frame clones and leaves some out. The sample records 50,000 or so clones, roughly 80% being singletons.

The sequence was obtained from an adult in good health and CMV-seronegative. Specimen: memory CD4+ T cells from blood. V is TRBV10-3 and J is TRBJ1-4; 9 positions match TRBD1. The CDR3 protein is CAIRGQGGEKLFF. The CDR3 DNA reads as TGTGCCATCAGGGGACAGGGAGGTGAAAAACTGTTTTTT.